This TCR beta chain came from a study of T cells after yellow fever vaccination. Across the whole study: The fractions with low cell numbers were processed using SMART-Seq v4 Ultra Low Input. Whole-study results and caveats: Booster sampling recovered most clones from primary vaccination (under 97% CD4, roughly 90% CD8). Abundant contaminating clonotypes from the bulk population could appear in FACS-sorted repertoires. Only a small proportion of the clonotypes turned up in both the CD4 and the CD8 compartments, likely arising from convergent recombination.

TCRdb reanalysed the 5' RACE reads using MiXCR and keeps one entry per CDR3 protein. The data hold about 580,000 distinct CDR3 sequences, with roughly a sixth observed a single time. As to this clonotype: Its antigen is still unknown.

Trimming cost V 4 bases and J 2 bases, with 14 bases left between them. This CDR3 is built from 15 residues. Looked up from germline, CDR1 is SGHTA and CDR2 is FQGNSA. Sequencing was performed on PBMCs, taken 4 to 5 days after the first yellow fever vaccination. V usage is TRBV7-2 and J usage is TRBJ2-5; possible D gene TRBD2, 5 bases. This receptor was taken from a man between 18 and 35 years old who received the YFV17D yellow fever vaccine. The DNA of the CDR3 is TGTGCCAGCAGCTCCCAGTGGGGAGCTCAAGAGACCCAGTACTTC. Its protein is CASSSQWGAQETQYF. Complete variable domain (other parts from reference TRBV7-2 and TRBJ2-5): GAGVSQSPSNKVTEKGKDVELRCDPISGHTALYWYRQSLGQGLEFLIYFQGNSAPDKSGLPSDRFSAERTGGSVSTLTIQRTQQEDSAVYLCASSSQWGAQETQYFGPGTRLLVL.